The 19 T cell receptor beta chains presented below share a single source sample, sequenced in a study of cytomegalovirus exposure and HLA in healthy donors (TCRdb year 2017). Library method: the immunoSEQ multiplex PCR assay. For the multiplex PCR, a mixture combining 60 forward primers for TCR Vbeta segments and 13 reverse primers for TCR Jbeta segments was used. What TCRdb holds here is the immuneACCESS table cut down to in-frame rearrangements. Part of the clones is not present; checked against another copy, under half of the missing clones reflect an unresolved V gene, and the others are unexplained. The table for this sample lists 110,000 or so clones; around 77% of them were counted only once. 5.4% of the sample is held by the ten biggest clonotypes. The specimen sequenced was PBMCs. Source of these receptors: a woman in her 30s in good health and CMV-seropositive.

CDR3 DNA: TGTGCCAGCAGTACGGACTACTCTGGAAACACCATATATTTT. Its translation is CASSTDYSGNTIYF. J is TRBJ1-3 and V is TRBV6-1; D ambiguous. The CDR3 is made up of 14 amino acids. Per germline, CDR1 MNHNS and CDR2 SASEGT. The V end was cut by 5 bases, the J end by 0 bases, with 8 bases between.

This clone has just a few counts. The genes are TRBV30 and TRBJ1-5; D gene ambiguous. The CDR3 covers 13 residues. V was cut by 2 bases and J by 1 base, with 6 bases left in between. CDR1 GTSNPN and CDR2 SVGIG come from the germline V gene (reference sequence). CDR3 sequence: CAWSSSSNQPQHF. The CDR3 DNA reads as TGTGCCTGGAGTAGCTCAAGCAATCAGCCCCAGCATTTT.

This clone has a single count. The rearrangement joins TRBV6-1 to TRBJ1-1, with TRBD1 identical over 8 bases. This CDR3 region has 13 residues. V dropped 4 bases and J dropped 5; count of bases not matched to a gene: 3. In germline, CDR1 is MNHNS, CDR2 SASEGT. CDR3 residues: CASSGTGRTEAFF. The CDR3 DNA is TGTGCCAGCAGTGGGACAGGGAGGACTGAAGCTTTCTTT.

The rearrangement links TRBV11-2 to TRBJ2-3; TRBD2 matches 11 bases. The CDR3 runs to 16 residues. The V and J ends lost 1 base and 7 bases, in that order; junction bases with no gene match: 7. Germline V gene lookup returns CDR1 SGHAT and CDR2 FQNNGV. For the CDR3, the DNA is TGTGCCAGCAGCTTAGTTCTGGGACTAGCGGCCTATACGCAGTATTTT. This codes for CASSLVLGLAAYTQYF. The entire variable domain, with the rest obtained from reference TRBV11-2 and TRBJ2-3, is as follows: EAGVAQSPRYKIIEKRQSVAFWCNPISGHATLYWYQQILGQGPKLLIQFQNNGVVDDSQLPKDRFSAERLKGVDSTLKIQPAKLEDSAVYLCASSLVLGLAAYTQYFGPGTRLTVL.

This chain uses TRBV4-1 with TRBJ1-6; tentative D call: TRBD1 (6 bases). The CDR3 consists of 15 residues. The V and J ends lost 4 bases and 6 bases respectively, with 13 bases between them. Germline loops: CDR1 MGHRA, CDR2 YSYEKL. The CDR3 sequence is CASSRPGQTNSPLHF. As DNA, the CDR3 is TGCGCCAGCAGCCGTCCGGGACAAACTAATTCACCCCTCCACTTT.

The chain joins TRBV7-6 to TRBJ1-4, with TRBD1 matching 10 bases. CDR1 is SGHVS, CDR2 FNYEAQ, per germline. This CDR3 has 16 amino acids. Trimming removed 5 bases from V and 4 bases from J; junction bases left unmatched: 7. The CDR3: CASSPRTGGLNEKLFF. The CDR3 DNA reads TGTGCCAGCAGCCCCCGGACAGGGGGGCTTAATGAAAAACTGTTTTTT.

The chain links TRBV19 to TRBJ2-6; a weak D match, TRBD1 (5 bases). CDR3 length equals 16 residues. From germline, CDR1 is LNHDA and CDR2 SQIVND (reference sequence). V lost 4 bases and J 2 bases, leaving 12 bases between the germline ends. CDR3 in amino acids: CASSNQGSAGANVLTF. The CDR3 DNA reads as TGTGCCAGTAGTAACCAGGGCTCTGCTGGGGCCAACGTCCTGACTTTC.

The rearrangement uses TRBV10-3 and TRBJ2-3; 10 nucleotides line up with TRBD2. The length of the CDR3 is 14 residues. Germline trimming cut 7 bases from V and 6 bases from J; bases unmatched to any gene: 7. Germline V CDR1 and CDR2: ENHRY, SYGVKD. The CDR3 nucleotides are TGTGCCATCACCGCTAGCGGGAGCTCCGATACGCAGTATTTT. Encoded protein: CAITASGSSDTQYF.

The DNA of the CDR3 is TGTGCCAGCAGCGTCGGACAGGGTAATATCTACGAGCAGTACTTC. Protein sequence: CASSVGQGNIYEQYF. The chain uses TRBV9 and TRBJ2-7; 8 bases fit TRBD1. The CDR3 is 15 amino acids. Germline trimming cut 2 bases from V and 3 bases from J; bases unmatched to any gene: 7. Germline-derived CDR1 and CDR2 are SGDLS and YYNGEE.

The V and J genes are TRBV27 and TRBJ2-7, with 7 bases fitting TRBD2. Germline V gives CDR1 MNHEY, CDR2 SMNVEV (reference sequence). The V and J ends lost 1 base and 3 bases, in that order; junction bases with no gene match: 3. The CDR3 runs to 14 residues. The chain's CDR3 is CASSLYTGGYEQYF. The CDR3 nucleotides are TGTGCCAGCAGTTTATACACGGGGGGCTACGAGCAGTACTTC.

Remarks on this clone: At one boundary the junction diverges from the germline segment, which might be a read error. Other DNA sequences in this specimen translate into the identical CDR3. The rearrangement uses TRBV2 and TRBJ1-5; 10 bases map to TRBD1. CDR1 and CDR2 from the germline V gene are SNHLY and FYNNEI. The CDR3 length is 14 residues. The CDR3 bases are TGTGCTAGCAGCCGGGACAGGGGAAATCAGCCCCAGCATTTT. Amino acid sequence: CASSRDRGNQPQHF.

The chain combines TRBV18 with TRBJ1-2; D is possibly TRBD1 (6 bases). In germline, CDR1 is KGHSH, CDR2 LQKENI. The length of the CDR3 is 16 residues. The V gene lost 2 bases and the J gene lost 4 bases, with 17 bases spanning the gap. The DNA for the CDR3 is TGTGCCAGCTCACCAATAACGGGGGGCGGTTCCTATGGCTACACCTTC. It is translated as CASSPITGGGSYGYTF.

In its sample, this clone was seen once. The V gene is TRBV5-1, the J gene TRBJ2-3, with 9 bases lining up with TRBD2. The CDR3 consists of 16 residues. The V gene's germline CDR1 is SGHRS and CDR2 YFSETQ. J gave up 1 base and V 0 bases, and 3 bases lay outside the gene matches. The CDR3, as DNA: TGCGCCAGCAGCTTGGTGCCTAGCGGGGGCACAGATACGCAGTATTTT. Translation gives CASSLVPSGGTDTQYF.

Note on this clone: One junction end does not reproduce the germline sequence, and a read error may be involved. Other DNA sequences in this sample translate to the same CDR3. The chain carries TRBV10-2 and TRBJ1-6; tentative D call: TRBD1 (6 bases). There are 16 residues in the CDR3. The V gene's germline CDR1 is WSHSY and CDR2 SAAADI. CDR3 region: CASSDGGQSYNSPLHF. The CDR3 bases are TGCGCCAGCAGTGACGGGGGGCAGTCCTATAATTCGCCCCTCCACTTT.

CDR3 bases: TGCGCCAGCAGCGTAACCTACCCGGGACAGATAGCCAAAAACATTCAGTACTTC. It specifies CASSVTYPGQIAKNIQYF. V gene TRBV5-1 combines with J gene TRBJ2-4; TRBD1 matches 7 bases. The CDR3 length is 18 residues. The trim removed 4 bases at V and 0 bases at J, leaving 13 bases unmatched. Per the germline V gene, CDR1 is SGHRS and CDR2 is YFSETQ.

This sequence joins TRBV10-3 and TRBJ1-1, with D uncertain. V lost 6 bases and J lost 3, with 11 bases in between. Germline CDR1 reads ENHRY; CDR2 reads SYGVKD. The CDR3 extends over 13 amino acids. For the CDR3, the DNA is TGTGCCATCAGGGGCAGCGGTGACACTGAAGCTTTCTTT. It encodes CAIRGSGDTEAFF.

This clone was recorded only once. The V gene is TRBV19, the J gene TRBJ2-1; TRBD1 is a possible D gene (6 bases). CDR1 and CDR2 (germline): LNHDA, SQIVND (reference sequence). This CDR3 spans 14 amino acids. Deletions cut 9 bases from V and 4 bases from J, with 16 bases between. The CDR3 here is CASATNQGYNEQFF. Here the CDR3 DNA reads TGTGCCAGCGCCACCAATCAGGGGTACAATGAGCAGTTCTTC.

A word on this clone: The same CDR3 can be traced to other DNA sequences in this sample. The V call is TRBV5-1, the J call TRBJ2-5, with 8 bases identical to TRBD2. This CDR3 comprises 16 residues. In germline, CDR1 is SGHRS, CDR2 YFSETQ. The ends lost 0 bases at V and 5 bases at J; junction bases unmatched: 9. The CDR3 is CASSLAPAGAGETQYF. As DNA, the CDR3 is TGCGCCAGCAGCTTGGCCCCAGCGGGAGCGGGGGAGACCCAGTACTTC.

This chain's CDR3 is CASSYSDRANYGYTF. As DNA, the CDR3 is TGTGCCAGCAGTTACTCGGACAGGGCTAACTATGGCTACACCTTC. This sequence joins TRBV6-6 and TRBJ1-2, with 8 bases identical to TRBD1. The CDR3 has 15 amino acids. Losses at the gene ends were 0 bases for V and 0 bases for J; bases not matched to a gene: 0. The V gene's germline CDR1 is MNHNY and CDR2 SVGAGI (reference sequence).